The T cell receptor (beta chain) under discussion was sequenced for a study of OX40 agonist ivuxolimab in advanced cancers. For the study at large: A history of anti-PD-1, anti-PD-L1 or anti-CTLA-4 therapy was acceptable, and 40% had some. The study, taken as a whole, reports: Among the lowest peripheral clonal expansion occurred in 0.1-3.0 mg/kg partial responders. Averaging showed that CD8+ T cells had more expanded clones than CD4+ did.

About this clone itself: Its matching antigen is unknown.

Samples were taken at baseline and on day 1 of cycles 4 and 7. Profiling relied on immunoSEQ multiplex PCR, and the TCRdb table lists in-frame clones only, not all of them. The sample has about 26,000 clones, roughly 85% seen once. The sequence was obtained from an adult with an advanced solid tumor such as melanoma, head and neck, liver or kidney cancer. The starting material was CD4+ or CD8+ T cells sorted from blood, obtained in a trial of the OX40 agonist ivuxolimab.

CDR3 sequence reads: CASSEVGLTRTYNEQFF. The CDR3 bases are TGTGCCAGCAGTGAAGTAGGACTCACCAGAACCTACAATGAGCAGTTCTTC. The chain couples TRBV6-1 to TRBJ2-1; possibly TRBD2 for D (5 bases). Looked up from germline, CDR1 is MNHNS and CDR2 is SASEGT. Trimming stripped 1 base from V and 2 bases from J, with 15 bases between. The CDR3 totals 17 residues.